These T cell receptor beta chains were read from a single sample in a study of blood T cell repertoires in COVID-19. Measured with immunoSEQ multiplex PCR; TCRdb has only the in-frame clones, and not every one. This sample has about 150,000 clones; about 85% occur once, and the top ten carry 0.63%. Specimen: peripheral blood. The receptors were gathered from a man aged 55 to 69 with COVID-19, enrolled during active disease. Both conserved end residues are part of each CDR3. Each record gives: D gene, J gene, clone size, V gene, CDR3 DNA, CDR3 protein. The D gene is left open where the match is weak. Some rows mark clone size as missing; the rest say once, few, many or name a class of expanded clone.

D gene: TRBD1
J gene: TRBJ1-2
clone size: NA
V gene: TRBV7-3
CDR3 DNA: TGTGCCAGCAGCCCCCGCGGGACAGAAGCTCCCTATGGCTACACCTTC
CDR3 protein: CASSPRGTEAPYGYTF

D gene: TRBD2
J gene: TRBJ2-5
clone size: NA
V gene: TRBV6-2/TRBV6-3
CDR3 DNA: TGTGCCAGCAGTCGTGGACTAGCGGGCCCCTCGCAAGAGACCCAGTACTTC
CDR3 protein: CASSRGLAGPSQETQYF

D gene: NA
J gene: TRBJ2-7
clone size: NA
V gene: TRBV7-9
CDR3 DNA: TGTGCCAGCAGCCCCGCTGGACAGTCTACCTACGAGCAGTACTTC
CDR3 protein: CASSPAGQSTYEQYF

D gene: NA
J gene: TRBJ2-7
clone size: NA
V gene: TRBV30
CDR3 DNA: TGTGCCTGGAGGCGGTCCGCGGGCGCCTACGAGCAGTACTTC
CDR3 protein: CAWRRSAGAYEQYF

D gene: NA
J gene: TRBJ2-3
clone size: NA
V gene: TRBV11-3
CDR3 DNA: TGTGCCAGCAGCTTAGATCCAGGGTACACAGATACGCAGTATTTT
CDR3 protein: CASSLDPGYTDTQYF

D gene: TRBD1
J gene: TRBJ2-7
clone size: NA
V gene: TRBV7-9
CDR3 DNA: TGTGCCAGCAGCTTTTACGACAGGGCCTACGAGCAGTACTTC
CDR3 protein: CASSFYDRAYEQYF

D gene: NA
J gene: TRBJ2-5
clone size: NA
V gene: TRBV29-1
CDR3 DNA: TGCAGCGTTGAAAGGCAGGGCGGCGAAAAGACCCAGTACTTC
CDR3 protein: CSVERQGGEKTQYF

D gene: TRBD1
J gene: TRBJ1-5
clone size: few
V gene: TRBV6-5
CDR3 DNA: TGTGCCAGCAGACTAGACAGGGCTCAGCCCCAGCATTTT
CDR3 protein: CASRLDRAQPQHF

D gene: NA
J gene: TRBJ2-2
clone size: few
V gene: TRBV11-3
CDR3 DNA: TGTGCCAGCAGCCGTGAGACCGGGGAGCTGTTTTTT
CDR3 protein: CASSRETGELFF

D gene: NA
J gene: TRBJ2-2
clone size: NA
V gene: TRBV10-1
CDR3 DNA: TGCGCCAGCAGTGAGGGCAGTCTCACCGGGGAGCTGTTTTTT
CDR3 protein: CASSEGSLTGELFF

D gene: NA
J gene: TRBJ2-7
clone size: NA
V gene: TRBV11-2
CDR3 DNA: TGTGCCAGCAGCCATGCGCGAGAGGGCGGCTACGAGCAGTACTTC
CDR3 protein: CASSHAREGGYEQYF

D gene: TRBD1
J gene: TRBJ2-6
clone size: NA
V gene: TRBV5-1
CDR3 DNA: TGCGCCAGCAGCTTGGAGGGACAGGGGGCAGGGGCCAACGTCCTGACTTTC
CDR3 protein: CASSLEGQGAGANVLTF

D gene: NA
J gene: TRBJ1-5
clone size: NA
V gene: TRBV25-1
CDR3 DNA: TGTGCCAGCAGTGGTACAGGGAGCAATCAGCCCCAGCATTTT
CDR3 protein: CASSGTGSNQPQHF

D gene: NA
J gene: TRBJ2-3
clone size: once
V gene: TRBV18
CDR3 DNA: TGTGCCAGCTCTTTATCATTCGGGACAGATACGCAGTATTTT
CDR3 protein: CASSLSFGTDTQYF

D gene: NA
J gene: TRBJ1-4
clone size: few
V gene: TRBV19
CDR3 DNA: TGTGCCAGTACCGGGGGGTTTACTAATGAAAAACTGTTTTTT
CDR3 protein: CASTGGFTNEKLFF

D gene: NA
J gene: TRBJ1-6
clone size: few
V gene: TRBV19
CDR3 DNA: TGTGCCAGTAGGTTGCCGGGACAAAGAAATTCACCCCTCCACTTT
CDR3 protein: CASRLPGQRNSPLHF

D gene: NA
J gene: TRBJ2-3
clone size: NA
V gene: TRBV7-2
CDR3 DNA: TGTGCCAGCAGCTTGTCCCGGGATCCCACAGATACGCAGTATTTT
CDR3 protein: CASSLSRDPTDTQYF

D gene: TRBD1
J gene: TRBJ1-4
clone size: NA
V gene: TRBV3-1/TRBV3-2
CDR3 DNA: TGTGCCAGCAGCGCCGGGACAGGGTACGGTCGGGATGAAAAACTGTTTTTT
CDR3 protein: CASSAGTGYGRDEKLFF

D gene: TRBD1
J gene: TRBJ1-2
clone size: NA
V gene: TRBV10-3
CDR3 DNA: TGTGCCACCAGAGACAGGGATAGGCATGGCTACACCTTC
CDR3 protein: CATRDRDRHGYTF

D gene: NA
J gene: TRBJ1-3
clone size: NA
V gene: TRBV6-5
CDR3 DNA: TGTGCCAGTTATGTATGGCCTGGAAACACCATATATTTT
CDR3 protein: CASYVWPGNTIYF

D gene: NA
J gene: TRBJ2-3
clone size: NA
V gene: TRBV5-6
CDR3 DNA: TGTGCCAGCAGCTTCGCCTCAGGGTTTCAAGATACGCAGTATTTT
CDR3 protein: CASSFASGFQDTQYF

D gene: NA
J gene: TRBJ1-6
clone size: NA
V gene: TRBV7-2
CDR3 DNA: TGTGCCAGCAGCCCGACGAACCAGGCTTTCGGCGTCCACTTT
CDR3 protein: CASSPTNQAFGVHF

D gene: NA
J gene: TRBJ1-5
clone size: once
V gene: TRBV6-1
CDR3 DNA: TGTGCCAGCAGTGAATTGAGGCAGGGTTATAGCAATCAGCCCCAGCATTTT
CDR3 protein: CASSELRQGYSNQPQHF

D gene: TRBD1
J gene: TRBJ1-2
clone size: NA
V gene: TRBV29-1
CDR3 DNA: TGCAGCTACCTCGGGACAGGCTCTGGCTACACCTTC
CDR3 protein: CSYLGTGSGYTF

D gene: NA
J gene: TRBJ2-2
clone size: NA
V gene: TRBV12-5
CDR3 DNA: TGTGCTAGTACCCTAGGGGGGGCAAACACCGGGGAGCTGTTTTTT
CDR3 protein: CASTLGGANTGELFF

D gene: NA
J gene: TRBJ1-3
clone size: NA
V gene: TRBV28
CDR3 DNA: TGTGCCAGCAGCAAAGACTCGAGTAACGGAAACACCATATATTTT
CDR3 protein: CASSKDSSNGNTIYF

D gene: TRBD1
J gene: TRBJ1-3
clone size: NA
V gene: TRBV18
CDR3 DNA: TGTGCCAGCTCACCCTCGTCAGGGGGGATCTCTGGAAACACCATATATTTT
CDR3 protein: CASSPSSGGISGNTIYF

D gene: TRBD2
J gene: TRBJ2-2
clone size: NA
V gene: TRBV7-2
CDR3 DNA: TGTGCCAGCAGCTTAGCGGCTAGCGGGGGGCCTGGCACCGGGGAGCTGTTTTTT
CDR3 protein: CASSLAASGGPGTGELFF

D gene: TRBD1
J gene: TRBJ2-7
clone size: NA
V gene: TRBV19
CDR3 DNA: TGTGCCAGTAGTATTCGGACAGGGAGCTACGAGCAGTACTTC
CDR3 protein: CASSIRTGSYEQYF

D gene: NA
J gene: TRBJ1-5
clone size: NA
V gene: TRBV28
CDR3 DNA: TGTGCCAGCAGCGAGAAGCCCCAGCATTTT
CDR3 protein: CASSEKPQHF

D gene: NA
J gene: TRBJ1-2
clone size: NA
V gene: TRBV6-5
CDR3 DNA: TGTGCCAGCAGTTATGATCCCACAGAAATAAACTATGGCTACACCTTC
CDR3 protein: CASSYDPTEINYGYTF

D gene: NA
J gene: TRBJ2-7
clone size: NA
V gene: TRBV28
CDR3 DNA: TGTGCCAGCAGTTTTCCCCCCGGGGGAGCCTACGAGCAGTACTTC
CDR3 protein: CASSFPPGGAYEQYF

D gene: NA
J gene: TRBJ1-2
clone size: NA
V gene: TRBV3-1/TRBV3-2
CDR3 DNA: TGTGCCAGCAGCCATCGGACAGCGATAGCTAACTATGGCTACACCTTC
CDR3 protein: CASSHRTAIANYGYTF

D gene: TRBD1
J gene: TRBJ1-2
clone size: NA
V gene: TRBV7-2
CDR3 DNA: TGTGCCAGCAGCTCCGCGGGACAGATAAGAGCCGACTATGGCTACACCTTC
CDR3 protein: CASSSAGQIRADYGYTF

D gene: NA
J gene: TRBJ1-4
clone size: NA
V gene: TRBV11-3
CDR3 DNA: TGTGCCAGCAGCTTAGATCCGGATGAAAAACTGTTTTTT
CDR3 protein: CASSLDPDEKLFF

D gene: NA
J gene: TRBJ1-2
clone size: NA
V gene: TRBV10-1
CDR3 DNA: TGCGCCAGCGGATCTCAGGGACAAGGTGGCTACACCTTC
CDR3 protein: CASGSQGQGGYTF

D gene: NA
J gene: TRBJ1-1
clone size: NA
V gene: TRBV19
CDR3 DNA: TGTGCCAGTAGTATGGAGGGCATTCGGACTGAAGCTTTCTTT
CDR3 protein: CASSMEGIRTEAFF

D gene: NA
J gene: TRBJ1-1
clone size: NA
V gene: TRBV15
CDR3 DNA: TGTGCCACCAGCAGCAGGGGACGCACTGAAGCTTTCTTT
CDR3 protein: CATSSRGRTEAFF

D gene: NA
J gene: TRBJ2-7
clone size: NA
V gene: TRBV10-3
CDR3 DNA: TGTGCCATCAGTGATCGAGCCCCTTCGGTCTACGAGCAGTACTTC
CDR3 protein: CAISDRAPSVYEQYF

D gene: TRBD2
J gene: TRBJ2-7
clone size: NA
V gene: TRBV19
CDR3 DNA: TGTGCCAGTAGTACTAGCGGGGCTACGGGGCAGTACTTC
CDR3 protein: CASSTSGATGQYF

D gene: NA
J gene: TRBJ2-1
clone size: NA
V gene: TRBV9
CDR3 DNA: TGTGCCAGCAGCGTCCGGAGCTCCTACAATGAGCAGTTCTTC
CDR3 protein: CASSVRSSYNEQFF

D gene: NA
J gene: TRBJ1-3
clone size: NA
V gene: TRBV9
CDR3 DNA: TGTGCCAGCAGCGTAGGTCCGGGAGCTATCTCTGGAAACACCATATATTTT
CDR3 protein: CASSVGPGAISGNTIYF

D gene: TRBD1
J gene: TRBJ2-3
clone size: NA
V gene: TRBV5-1
CDR3 DNA: TGCGCCAGCAGCTATGGACAGGGTTCGTCAGATACGCAGTATTTT
CDR3 protein: CASSYGQGSSDTQYF

D gene: NA
J gene: TRBJ2-5
clone size: NA
V gene: TRBV7-8
CDR3 DNA: TGTGCCAGCAGCCCCGAGAGAGGGACCCAGTACTTC
CDR3 protein: CASSPERGTQYF

D gene: TRBD2
J gene: TRBJ2-1
clone size: NA
V gene: TRBV11-2
CDR3 DNA: TGTGCCAGCAGCTTAGAAACCGGGACTAGCGGCCGACGTTACTACAATGAGCAGTTCTTC
CDR3 protein: CASSLETGTSGRRYYNEQFF

D gene: NA
J gene: TRBJ1-2
clone size: NA
V gene: TRBV9
CDR3 DNA: TGTGCCAGCAGCGGGACTAGGAAGCCGACAGGACCCCCGGGTAGGGCTAACTATGGCTACACCTTC
CDR3 protein: CASSGTRKPTGPPGRANYGYTF